The rows below give T cell receptor beta chains drawn from one sample of a study of T cells in Graves' hyperthyroidism and ophthalmopathy. In TCRdb, the multiplex PCR reads were re-called with MiXCR into one record per CDR3 protein. Of about 380,000 distinct CDR3 sequences in the sample, roughly 14% were seen once. The sequencing sample was made of blood. The receptors were sampled from a woman in her twenties or thirties with Graves' ophthalmopathy. Both conserved end residues are part of each CDR3. A D gene is named only where the DNA matches it firmly. Clone size appears in some rows only: once, few, many, or a class for an expanded clone.

D gene: -; V gene: TRBV9; J gene: TRBJ2-3; CDR3 length: 15; clone size: many; CDR3 DNA: TGTGCCAGCAGCGTGAGAGGGCTTCCCCTCGATACGCAGTATTTT; CDR3 protein: CASSVRGLPLDTQYF
D gene: -; V gene: TRBV3-1; J gene: TRBJ2-5; CDR3 length: 15; clone size: -; CDR3 DNA: TGTGCCAGCAGCCGCGGGACAGACCTCCAAGAGACCCAGTACTTC; CDR3 protein: CASSRGTDLQETQYF
D gene: TRBD2; V gene: TRBV7-3; J gene: TRBJ2-1; CDR3 length: 16; clone size: many; CDR3 DNA: TGTGCCAGCAGCTTATTGCCAGCGGGGGGGCCTAATGAGCAGTTCTTC; CDR3 protein: CASSLLPAGGPNEQFF
D gene: TRBD2; V gene: TRBV20-1; J gene: TRBJ2-1; CDR3 length: 15; clone size: many; CDR3 DNA: TGCAGTGCGGCGACTAGCGGAAGCTCCTACAATGAGCAGTTCTTC; CDR3 protein: CSAATSGSSYNEQFF
D gene: -; V gene: TRBV19; J gene: TRBJ2-1; CDR3 length: 15; clone size: many; CDR3 DNA: TGTGCCAGTAACGGGGGCTATTGGAACGACGATGAGCAGTTCTTC; CDR3 protein: CASNGGYWNDDEQFF
D gene: -; V gene: TRBV11-2; J gene: TRBJ1-1; CDR3 length: 15; clone size: many; CDR3 DNA: TGTGCCAGCAGCGTACGGGGCCCACCAAACACTGAAGCTTTCTTT; CDR3 protein: CASSVRGPPNTEAFF
D gene: -; V gene: TRBV24-1; J gene: TRBJ1-2; CDR3 length: 14; clone size: many; CDR3 DNA: TGTGCCACCAGTGATTTGACTGTTAACTATGGCTACACCTTC; CDR3 protein: CATSDLTVNYGYTF
D gene: -; V gene: TRBV2; J gene: TRBJ2-2; CDR3 length: 18; clone size: -; CDR3 DNA: TGTGCCAGCACAAGGGAAGGAAATCAGCCCCAGCAAGGCGGGGAGCTGTTTTTT; CDR3 protein: CASTREGNQPQQGGELFF
D gene: TRBD1; V gene: TRBV12-5; J gene: TRBJ1-2; CDR3 length: 15; clone size: many; CDR3 DNA: TGTGCTAGTGGGTATGGACAGGGGGCGGGTGTTGGCTACACCTTC; CDR3 protein: CASGYGQGAGVGYTF
D gene: -; V gene: TRBV28; J gene: TRBJ2-7; CDR3 length: 11; clone size: many; CDR3 DNA: TGTGCCAGCAGTTTTCGTGGCGAGCAGTACTTC; CDR3 protein: CASSFRGEQYF
D gene: -; V gene: TRBV20-1; J gene: TRBJ1-1; CDR3 length: 14; clone size: many; CDR3 DNA: TGCAGTGCTAGACCCGGCGGCTCGAACACTGAAGCTTTCTTT; CDR3 protein: CSARPGGSNTEAFF
D gene: -; V gene: TRBV11-3; J gene: TRBJ2-5; CDR3 length: 14; clone size: many; CDR3 DNA: TGTGCCAGCAGCGGAGACCCCATCGGGGAGACCCAGTACTTC; CDR3 protein: CASSGDPIGETQYF
D gene: TRBD2; V gene: TRBV7-2; J gene: TRBJ2-3; CDR3 length: 15; clone size: many; CDR3 DNA: TGTGCCAGCAGCTCGAAAAGCGGGGGCACAGATACGCAGTATTTT; CDR3 protein: CASSSKSGGTDTQYF
D gene: TRBD1; V gene: TRBV5-1; J gene: TRBJ2-1; CDR3 length: 15; clone size: -; CDR3 DNA: TGCGCCAGCAGCTCGGCCGCAGGGGGTGACAATGAGCAGTTCTTC; CDR3 protein: CASSSAAGGDNEQFF
D gene: -; V gene: TRBV4-1; J gene: TRBJ1-3; CDR3 length: 17; clone size: few; CDR3 DNA: TGCGCCAGCAGCCAGCTTCCTTACAGGGCGCCTGGAAACACCATATATTTT; CDR3 protein: CASSQLPYRAPGNTIYF
D gene: -; V gene: TRBV5-1; J gene: TRBJ1-1; CDR3 length: 14; clone size: many; CDR3 DNA: TGCGCCAGCAGCTTGATGCGGGGGAACACTGAAGCTTTCTTT; CDR3 protein: CASSLMRGNTEAFF
D gene: TRBD1; V gene: TRBV6-2/TRBV6-3; J gene: TRBJ2-2; CDR3 length: 14; clone size: few; CDR3 DNA: TGTGCCAGCAGTTACATGACAGGGGCCGGGGAGCTGTTTTTT; CDR3 protein: CASSYMTGAGELFF
D gene: -; V gene: TRBV5-6; J gene: TRBJ2-7; CDR3 length: 13; clone size: many; CDR3 DNA: TGTGCCAGCAGCTTCCTGACGGCATACGAGCAGTACTTC; CDR3 protein: CASSFLTAYEQYF
D gene: TRBD2; V gene: TRBV6-2/TRBV6-3; J gene: TRBJ2-1; CDR3 length: 15; clone size: -; CDR3 DNA: TGTGCCAGCAGCCACGACAGCGGGGGGGCGGAGGAGCAGTTCTTC; CDR3 protein: CASSHDSGGAEEQFF
D gene: -; V gene: TRBV2; J gene: TRBJ1-4; CDR3 length: 13; clone size: many; CDR3 DNA: TGTGCCAGCAGGCGGACTCTTGGCGAAAAACTGTTTTTT; CDR3 protein: CASRRTLGEKLFF
D gene: -; V gene: TRBV7-8; J gene: TRBJ1-4; CDR3 length: 14; clone size: many; CDR3 DNA: TGTGCCAGCAGCTCACGGCAGGATAATGAAAAACTGTTTTTT; CDR3 protein: CASSSRQDNEKLFF
D gene: TRBD1; V gene: TRBV12-3/TRBV12-4; J gene: TRBJ1-2; CDR3 length: 11; clone size: many; CDR3 DNA: TGTGCCAGCAGGGACAGGGCTGGCTACACCTTC; CDR3 protein: CASRDRAGYTF
D gene: -; V gene: TRBV2; J gene: TRBJ2-5; CDR3 length: 12; clone size: many; CDR3 DNA: TGTGCCAGCGAGGGAGCACCCGAGACCCAGTACTTC; CDR3 protein: CASEGAPETQYF
D gene: -; V gene: TRBV12-5; J gene: TRBJ1-3; CDR3 length: 17; clone size: many; CDR3 DNA: TGTGCTAGTGGTGCCCCTTCGTGGGGCGAAGGTGGAAACACCATATATTTT; CDR3 protein: CASGAPSWGEGGNTIYF
D gene: TRBD1; V gene: TRBV7-3; J gene: TRBJ2-1; CDR3 length: 14; clone size: many; CDR3 DNA: TGTGCCAGCAGCGAGGGACAGGGATACAATGAGCAGTTCTTC; CDR3 protein: CASSEGQGYNEQFF